These 25 T cell receptor beta chains were sequenced from one sample in a study of blood T cells in healthy people across ages. A second roughly 6 to 12 cycle PCR used barcoded and J-beta primers. TCRdb redid the calling of the 5' RACE reads with MiXCR, one entry per CDR3 protein. The repertoire holds 700,000 to 950,000 distinct CDR3 sequences, roughly 43% seen once, with more than 20% in the top ten. Material for sequencing was blood. All receptors come from a woman between 55 and 75 years old in good health.

The genes are TRBV20-1 and TRBJ1-5, with D hard to call. Trimming shortened V by 0 bases and J by 7 bases, and 13 bases separated the two germline ends. The germline V gene has CDR1 DFQATT and CDR2 SNEGSKA (reference sequence). This CDR3 has 14 amino acids. The CDR3: CSARDPREHQPQHF. The CDR3 nucleotides are TGCAGTGCTAGAGATCCTAGGGAGCACCAGCCCCAGCATTTT.

A few counts support this clonotype. The V and J genes are TRBV7-6 and TRBJ2-4, with 7 bases matching TRBD1. J gave up 3 bases and V 2 bases, and 1 base lay outside the gene matches. This CDR3 comprises 14 residues. Germline V CDR1 and CDR2: SGHVS, FNYEAQ. DNA for the CDR3: TGTGCCAGCAGCTTAAACAGGGGCAAAAACATTCAGTACTTC. Amino acids: CASSLNRGKNIQYF.

The chain has TRBV6-1 and TRBJ2-7; 7 nucleotides align to TRBD2. Trimming cost V 6 bases and J 3 bases; bases outside gene matches: 17. Germline CDR1 reads MNHNS; CDR2 reads SASEGT. This CDR3 is 17 amino acids long. The CDR3, as DNA: TGTGCCAGCAGCGGACTAGAGCAAAACCTTAGGGGCTACGAGCAGTACTTC. Encoded protein: CASSGLEQNLRGYEQYF.

This clonotype came up many times. CDR3 amino acids: CASSVRDSSYNEQFF. CDR3 in DNA: TGTGCCAGCAGCGTAAGGGACAGCTCCTACAATGAGCAGTTCTTC. The chain links TRBV9 to TRBJ2-1; 7 bases match TRBD1. This CDR3 has 15 residues. Looked up from germline, CDR1 is SGDLS and CDR2 is YYNGEE. Losses at the gene ends were 1 base for V and 0 bases for J; bases not matched to a gene: 1.

The chain combines TRBV11-2 with TRBJ2-5, with 8 bases aligning to TRBD2. The CDR3 is made up of 13 amino acids. In germline, CDR1 is SGHAT, CDR2 FQNNGV. V gave up 4 bases and J gave up 9 bases; unmatched junction bases: 7. CDR3 region: CASSSGLESAQYF. The DNA of the CDR3 is TGTGCCAGCAGCTCGGGACTAGAGAGCGCCCAGTACTTC.

The J gene is TRBJ2-4, the V gene TRBV29-1; 10 bases match TRBD1. V lost 6 bases to trimming and J lost 8 bases; unmatched junction nucleotides: 10. From germline, CDR1 is SQVTM and CDR2 ANQGSEA. The CDR3 consists of 14 residues. This CDR3 reads CSVRTGTGAHIQYF. CDR3 sequence (DNA): TGCAGCGTCAGAACCGGGACAGGGGCGCACATTCAGTACTTC.

This clonotype was seen a few times. The V gene is TRBV20-1, the J gene TRBJ2-7, with D unresolved. V was shortened by 6 bases and J by 0 bases, with 15 bases between the two germline ends. Germline CDR1 reads DFQATT; CDR2 reads SNEGSKA (reference sequence). The CDR3 is 14 amino acids. CDR3 nucleotide sequence: TGCAGTGCCGCTCGGACCTTCAGCTCCTACGAGCAGTACTTC. Protein product: CSAARTFSSYEQYF.

As regards this clonotype: One end of the junction fails to match germline, which may point to a read error. V is TRBV10-3 and J is TRBJ2-7, with 11 bases lining up with TRBD2. Matching the DNA end better, TRBJ2-5 makes the J call doubtful. The CDR3 spans 14 residues. Germline assignment: CDR1 ENHRY and CDR2 SYGVKD. The CDR3 DNA is TGTACCATCAGGGTTAGCGGGAGGGATGAGACCCAGTACTTC. It encodes CTIRVSGRDETQYF.

This clonotype was detected only a few times. V and J are TRBV6-2 or TRBV6-3 and TRBJ1-1, with D perhaps TRBD1 (6 bases). V was clipped by 6 bases and J by 4 bases, with 15 bases between them. Germline lookup yields CDR1 MNHEY and CDR2 SVGEGT. The CDR3 is 14 residues long. The CDR3 region is CASRPGQMSTEAFF. CDR3 nucleotides: TGTGCCAGCAGACCCGGACAGATGTCCACTGAAGCTTTCTTT.

This clonotype showed up just a few times. The chain uses TRBV27 and TRBJ1-2; D perhaps matches TRBD1 (5 bases). The CDR3 has 13 amino acids. CDR1 is MNHEY and CDR2 is SMNVEV in the germline V gene (reference sequence). V was clipped by 5 bases and J by 8 bases, with 15 bases between them. The CDR3 nucleotides read TGTGCCAGCAGTCCCACGACAGATTTAGGCTACACCTTC. Translation: CASSPTTDLGYTF.

The rearrangement links TRBV6-2 or TRBV6-3 to TRBJ1-1; D unresolved. Trimming removed 2 bases at V and 0 bases at J, with 13 bases between. CDR3 size: 16 residues. Germline V gene sequence: CDR1 MNHEY, CDR2 SVGEGT. The CDR3 spells CASSYLATDLNTEAFF. The CDR3 DNA follows: TGTGCCAGCAGTTACCTTGCCACGGATCTGAACACTGAAGCTTTCTTT.

This chain links TRBV4-1 with TRBJ2-7; D may correspond to TRBD1 or TRBD2 (5 bases each). The ends were cut back, 7 bases at V and 2 bases at J, with 15 bases in the middle. The germline V gene encodes CDR1 MGHRA and CDR2 YSYEKL. The CDR3 contains 14 residues. This CDR3 reads CASTIGTGTYEQYF. The CDR3 region has the DNA TGCGCCAGCACCATCGGGACCGGGACCTACGAGCAGTACTTC.

This chain links TRBV7-9 with TRBJ1-2, with D perhaps matching TRBD1 (6 bases). Looked up from germline, CDR1 is SEHNR and CDR2 is FQNEAQ (reference sequence). This CDR3 region has 14 residues. Trimming took 2 bases from V and 1 from J, leaving 8 bases between them. This chain's CDR3 is CASSLRTDNYGYTF. The CDR3 nucleotides read TGTGCCAGCAGCTTACGGACAGATAACTATGGCTACACCTTC.

The chain recombines TRBV7-2 with TRBJ1-2; 9 bases line up with TRBD1. The CDR3 consists of 14 residues. Germline V gene lookup returns CDR1 SGHTA and CDR2 FQGNSA. With 1 base clipped from V and 9 bases from J, the junction kept 6 bases outside the gene matches. The CDR3 loop reads CASSLEGQGLRYTF. CDR3 DNA sequence: TGTGCCAGCAGCTTAGAGGGACAGGGATTACGCTACACCTTC.

The chain carries TRBV7-6 and TRBJ1-1, with a tentative D call TRBD1 (6 bases). The CDR3 runs 15 residues. The V end was cut by 5 bases, the J end by 5 bases, with 18 bases between. Per the germline V gene, CDR1 is SGHVS and CDR2 is FNYEAQ. CDR3 loop: CASSGGPGGSTEAFF. The CDR3 DNA sequence: TGTGCCAGCAGCGGGGGGCCGGGTGGGTCGACTGAAGCTTTCTTT.

This clonotype turned up a few times. The rearrangement links TRBV20-1 to TRBJ2-5, with 10 bases identical to TRBD1. The CDR3 extends over 14 amino acids. CDR1 is DFQATT and CDR2 is SNEGSKA in the germline V gene (reference sequence). Unmatched junction bases numbered 8, after V lost 5 bases and J lost 5 bases. CDR3 residues: CSAVAGQGSETQYF. The DNA of the CDR3 is TGCAGTGCTGTCGCGGGACAGGGGTCGGAGACCCAGTACTTC.

This clonotype has just a few counts. This chain connects TRBV27 to TRBJ2-1; 7 bases are a match to TRBD2. The germline V gene has CDR1 MNHEY and CDR2 SMNVEV (reference sequence). CDR3 length equals 16 residues. After removal of 5 bases from V and 7 bases from J, the junction contained 14 bases not matched to a gene. CDR3 residues: CASSARVERETNEQFF. The DNA of the CDR3 is TGTGCCAGCAGTGCCCGGGTGGAGCGGGAAACTAATGAGCAGTTCTTC.

The chain has TRBV7-9 and TRBJ2-7, with a tentative D call TRBD2 (5 bases). Per germline, CDR1 SEHNR and CDR2 FQNEAQ (reference sequence). Deletions cut 8 bases from V and 5 bases from J, with 13 bases between. This CDR3 has 12 amino acids. CDR3 sequence: CASHLEEDEQYF. CDR3 DNA sequence: TGTGCCAGCCACTTAGAGGAGGACGAGCAGTACTTC.

This clonotype was counted between two and nine times. This sequence joins TRBV29-1 and TRBJ1-1, with D unclear. This CDR3 has 11 residues. Trimming cost V 5 bases and J 5 bases, with 9 bases left between them. CDR1 and CDR2 from the germline V gene are SQVTM and ANQGSEA. The CDR3 DNA is TGCAGCGTTTCCGGGGAAACTGAAGCTTTCTTT. The encoded protein is CSVSGETEAFF.

This clonotype appeared a few times. V usage is TRBV24-1 and J usage is TRBJ2-1, with 10 nucleotides matching TRBD1. With 4 bases clipped from V and 6 bases from J, the junction kept 5 bases outside the gene matches. The CDR3 is 15 residues long. Germline V gives CDR1 KGHDR, CDR2 SFDVKD. The DNA for the CDR3 is TGTGCCACCAGTGAAGGGACAGGGGCCATCAATGAGCAGTTCTTC. It codes for CATSEGTGAINEQFF.

This clonotype turned up a few times. This chain links TRBV5-1 with TRBJ2-5, with 9 bases matching TRBD1. Germline V CDR1 and CDR2: SGHRS, YFSETQ. The CDR3 consists of 18 residues. The ends lost 1 base at V and 4 bases at J; junction bases unmatched: 14. The CDR3 loop reads CASSLSGTGRVVRETQYF. The CDR3 DNA reads as TGCGCCAGCAGCTTGTCCGGGACAGGGCGGGTGGTTCGAGAGACCCAGTACTTC.

J is TRBJ2-5 and V is TRBV7-6; a weak D match, TRBD2 (5 bases). The ends were cut back, 1 base at V and 5 bases at J, with 17 bases in the middle. There are 16 residues in the CDR3. Germline CDR1 and CDR2: SGHVS and FNYEAQ. CDR3 loop: CASSLEVRGSGETQYF. The CDR3 DNA sequence: TGTGCCAGCAGCTTAGAGGTTCGAGGTTCGGGGGAGACCCAGTACTTC. The complete variable domain, with remaining parts taken from reference TRBV7-6 and TRBJ2-5, reads GAGVSQSPRYKVTKRGQDVALRCDPISGHVSLYWYRQALGQGPEFLTYFNYEAQQDKSGLPNDRFSAERPEGSISTLTIQRTEQRDSAMYRCASSLEVRGSGETQYFGPGTRLLVL.

This clonotype showed up many times. The V gene is TRBV4-1, the J gene TRBJ2-5, with 9 nucleotides matching TRBD2. The ends lost 0 bases at V and 4 bases at J; junction bases unmatched: 6. The CDR3 length is 16 residues. Germline V gene data show CDR1 as MGHRA and CDR2 as YSYEKL. DNA of the CDR3: TGCGCCAGCAGCCAAGATTTTAGCGGGGGTGTAGAGACCCAGTACTTC. It translates to CASSQDFSGGVETQYF.

Note on this clonotype: Being one base from a much bigger clone, this may be a read error. The V gene is TRBV20-1, the J gene TRBJ2-3; TRBD2 might be the D (5 bases). This CDR3 is built from 14 residues. Germline V gene data show CDR1 as DFQATT and CDR2 as SNEGSKA (reference sequence). CDR3: CSDRLGSARDTQYF. DNA for the CDR3: TGCAGTGATAGACTCGGTAGCGCCCGGGATACGCAGTATTTT.

This clonotype was recorded a few times. The rearrangement links TRBV3-1 to TRBJ2-2; D is unresolved. Trimming took off 3 bases at V and 6 bases at J, with 5 bases between the two ends. The CDR3 loop spans 12 amino acids. Germline values: CDR1 LGHDT, CDR2 YNNKEL (reference sequence). DNA of the CDR3: TGTGCCAGCAGCCACGCGGCCGGGGAGCTGTTTTTT. Translation gives CASSHAAGELFF.